Each of the 26 T cell receptor beta chains below was sequenced from the same sample in a study of T cells in Graves' hyperthyroidism and ophthalmopathy. RNA transcripts served as the template for amplifying TCR beta CDR3 regions. Using the HTBI primer set, a first-round RT-PCR was run on the TCR CDR3. MiXCR was run by TCRdb on the multiplex PCR reads, yielding one entry per CDR3 protein. The sample has 800,000 or so distinct CDR3 sequences; over 35% are singletons. Sequencing was done on a sample of blood. These receptors all come from a man in his late teens or twenties with Graves' hyperthyroidism.

The V gene is TRBV6-5, the J gene TRBJ1-5; D gene unclear. The CDR3 sequence is 15 residues long. The germline CDR1 and CDR2 sequences are MNHEY and SVGAGI. The ends were cut back, 2 bases at V and 0 bases at J, with 8 bases in the middle. The CDR3 loop is CASSYNSNSNQPQHF. The CDR3 DNA follows: TGTGCCAGCAGTTACAACAGCAATAGCAATCAGCCCCAGCATTTT.

The chain carries TRBV7-9 and TRBJ2-2; D possibly corresponds to TRBD1 (7 bases). The CDR3 is 15 residues long. Germline CDR1 and CDR2: SEHNR and FQNEAQ (reference sequence). With 5 bases removed from V and 4 bases from J, the gap between germline ends came to 14 bases. In nucleotides, the CDR3 is TGTGCCAGCAGCGGAGCAGGGGGAGGCACCGGGGAGCTGTTTTTT. It translates to CASSGAGGGTGELFF.

This clonotype has ten or more counts. V and J are TRBV15 and TRBJ1-5; D remains ambiguous. The V and J ends lost 5 bases and 2 bases respectively, with 16 bases between them. The CDR3 has 16 amino acids. From germline, CDR1 is LNHNV and CDR2 YYDKDF (reference sequence). CDR3 DNA sequence: TGTGCCACCAGCCCGGGGAATGCCGCGGGCAATCAGCCCCAGCATTTT. It encodes CATSPGNAAGNQPQHF.

CDR3 in DNA: TGCAGTGCTAGAGCGGAGAGGTCCACCCGAGAGACCCAGTACTTC. It specifies CSARAERSTRETQYF. This chain links TRBV20-1 with TRBJ2-5; D uncertain. Trimming took off 1 base at V and 4 bases at J, with 16 bases between the two ends. This CDR3 contains 15 residues. Germline loops: CDR1 DFQATT, CDR2 SNEGSKA (reference sequence).

V is TRBV15 and J is TRBJ2-1; D might be TRBD2 (5 bases). The V end was cut by 0 bases, the J end by 9 bases, with 12 bases between. The CDR3 loop spans 14 amino acids. Germline V gene lookup returns CDR1 LNHNV and CDR2 YYDKDF (reference sequence). The CDR3 bases are TGTGCCACCAGCAGAGATGACGGGGTTGGTGAGCAGTTCTTC. Its translation: CATSRDDGVGEQFF.

In the case of this clonotype: A much larger clone sits a single nucleotide away, making a read error possible. The CDR3 reads CASRWGQGTSCEQYF. In DNA form, the CDR3 reads TGTGCCAGCCGATGGGGACAGGGAACATCCTGCGAGCAGTACTTC. The chain employs TRBV2 and TRBJ2-7, with 9 bases matching TRBD1. Looked up from germline, CDR1 is SNHLY and CDR2 is FYNNEI. The CDR3 length is 15 residues.

CDR3 bases: TGTGCCAGCAGCTACGACAGCAAACACACTGAAGCTTTCTTT. Its protein product is CASSYDSKHTEAFF. The chain combines TRBV7-8 with TRBJ1-1, with D perhaps matching TRBD1 (5 bases). The ends were cut back, 4 bases at V and 3 bases at J, with 12 bases in the middle. The CDR3 has 14 residues. Germline CDR1 and CDR2: SGHVS and FQNEAQ.

This clonotype was found a few times. The rearrangement joins TRBV7-6 to TRBJ1-2; tentative D call: TRBD1 (6 bases). This CDR3 has 13 amino acids. The V gene's germline CDR1 is SGHVS and CDR2 FNYEAQ. V shed 6 bases and J shed 2 bases, with 10 bases lying between them. In DNA form, the CDR3 reads TGTGCCAGCAGTGGGGGGGCGAACTATGGCTACACCTTC. Translated: CASSGGANYGYTF.

The chain combines TRBV13 with TRBJ2-7, with 10 nucleotides matching TRBD2. Trimming removed 6 bases from V and 5 bases from J; junction bases left unmatched: 7. This CDR3 has 14 amino acids. CDR1 is PRHDT and CDR2 is FYEKMQ in the germline V gene (reference sequence). This CDR3 is CASSPTSGENEQYF. As DNA, the CDR3 is TGTGCCAGCAGTCCTACTAGCGGGGAAAACGAGCAGTACTTC. Together with reference TRBV13 and TRBJ2-7, the CDR3 gives the full variable domain: AAGVIQSPRHLIKEKRETATLKCYPIPRHDTVYWYQQGPGQDPQFLISFYEKMQSDKGSIPDRFSAQQFSDYHSELNMSSLELGDSALYFCASSPTSGENEQYFGPGTRLTVT.

This chain's CDR3 is CASSVGSSGIGHEQYF. CDR3 in DNA: TGTGCCAGCAGCGTAGGATCTAGCGGGATCGGCCACGAGCAGTACTTC. The J gene is TRBJ2-7, the V gene TRBV9; 9 bases fit TRBD2. Germline V gene lookup returns CDR1 SGDLS and CDR2 YYNGEE. The ends lost 0 bases at V and 5 bases at J; junction bases unmatched: 9. This CDR3 spans 16 amino acids.

This clonotype came up once. The rearrangement links TRBV6-5 to TRBJ2-7; 7 bases match TRBD2. With V trimmed by 6 bases and J by 1 base, 12 bases remained unmatched. The CDR3 is made up of 16 amino acids. Germline V gene sequence: CDR1 MNHEY, CDR2 SVGAGI. CDR3 in amino acids: CASSAWRGSVSYEQYF. The CDR3 DNA is TGTGCCAGCAGCGCTTGGCGGGGGAGCGTTTCCTACGAGCAGTACTTC.

A note on this clonotype: Sequence at one end of the junction differs from germline and may be a read error. The chain joins TRBV2 to TRBJ1-6; no reliable D call. Germline values: CDR1 SNHLY, CDR2 FYNNEI. This CDR3 contains 13 residues. The CDR3 loop reads CASCETSNSPLLF. The CDR3 coding sequence is TGTGCCAGCTGTGAAACCAGTAATTCACCCCTCCTCTTT. The full variable domain, completed using reference TRBV2 and TRBJ1-6, is EPEVTQTPSHQVTQMGQEVILRCVPISNHLYFYWYRQILGQKVEFLVSFYNNEISEKSEIFDDQFSVERPDGSNFTLKIRSTKLEDSAMYFCASCETSNSPLLFGNGTRLTVT.

In this sample, this clonotype turned up many times. The chain uses TRBV2 and TRBJ2-5; D unresolved. The germline V gene has CDR1 SNHLY and CDR2 FYNNEI. V lost 4 bases to trimming and J lost 4 bases, with 4 bases between them. The CDR3 is 11 residues long. The CDR3 is CASSVTETQYF. The DNA for the CDR3 is TGTGCCAGCAGTGTCACAGAGACCCAGTACTTC.

The chain carries TRBV2 and TRBJ2-7, with D unresolved. V shed 8 bases and J shed 6 bases, with 14 bases lying between them. The CDR3 length is 12 residues. Germline-derived CDR1 and CDR2 are SNHLY and FYNNEI. CDR3 DNA sequence: TGTGCCAGCCAGGTCCATCCCCCCGAGCAGTACTTC. It encodes CASQVHPPEQYF.

This chain joins TRBV7-2 and TRBJ1-4; 7 bases fit TRBD1. Per the germline V gene, CDR1 is SGHTA and CDR2 is FQGNSA. This CDR3 contains 16 residues. J was trimmed by 7 bases and V by 4 bases; bases with no gene match: 12. The CDR3 spells CASSSRRGGGSEKLFF. CDR3 nucleotides: TGTGCCAGCAGCTCGCGACGAGGGGGCGGGTCTGAAAAACTGTTTTTT. Full variable domain (outside the CDR3, taken from reference TRBV7-2 and TRBJ1-4): GAGVSQSPSNKVTEKGKDVELRCDPISGHTALYWYRQSLGQGLEFLIYFQGNSAPDKSGLPSDRFSAERTGGSVSTLTIQRTQQEDSAVYLCASSSRRGGGSEKLFFGSGTQLSVL.

This clonotype was counted many times. The V and J genes are TRBV5-1 and TRBJ1-1; D is unresolved. V gave up 4 bases and J gave up 5 bases, with 9 bases separating them. The CDR3 spans 12 residues. Germline loops: CDR1 SGHRS, CDR2 YFSETQ. CDR3 sequence (DNA): TGCGCCAGCAGCGAGGGCGTGACTGAAGCTTTCTTT. This sequence encodes CASSEGVTEAFF.

Notes on this clonotype: Just one base apart from a much larger clone, this may be a read error. The chain has TRBV15 and TRBJ2-5; TRBD1 matches at 8 bases. The CDR3 length is 14 residues. V was pared by 3 bases and J by 1 base, with 1 base of the junction left unmatched. The germline CDR1 and CDR2 sequences are LNHNV and YYDKDF (reference sequence). The CDR3 loop reads CATSSGQGQETQYF. CDR3 nucleotide sequence: TGTGCCACCAGCAGTGGACAGGGCCAAGAGACCCAGTACTTC.

Details on this clonotype: Mismatch with germline at one junction end may stem from a read error. The chain recombines TRBV7-2 with TRBJ2-6, with no clear D. Per germline, CDR1 SGHTA and CDR2 FQGNSA. There are 17 residues in the CDR3. CDR3 DNA sequence: TGTGCCAGCAGCTTAGGGTCGAGACTCTCTGAGGCCAACGTCCTGACTTTC. Protein product: CASSLGSRLSEANVLTF.

V is TRBV6-4 and J is TRBJ1-1; no clear D gene. This CDR3 contains 12 residues. Germline V lookup: CDR1 MRHNA, CDR2 SNTAGT. With 5 bases removed from V and 8 bases from J, the gap between germline ends came to 12 bases. The CDR3 DNA reads TGTGCCAGCAGTCCGGACGGGATCGAAGCTTTCTTT. Translation: CASSPDGIEAFF.

V gene TRBV29-1 combines with J gene TRBJ2-3; D is uncertain. V lost 4 bases and J lost 2, with 13 bases in between. There are 14 residues in the CDR3. The germline V gene has CDR1 SQVTM and CDR2 ANQGSEA. The CDR3: CSVVRAGSTDTQYF. CDR3 nucleotide sequence: TGCAGCGTTGTCCGGGCAGGCTCCACAGATACGCAGTATTTT.

This clonotype turned up a few times. One end of the junction is discordant with germline, which a read error may explain. This chain uses TRBV29-1 with TRBJ2-7; 7 nucleotides match TRBD1. Germline values: CDR1 SQVTM, CDR2 ANQGSEA. The CDR3 covers 13 residues. In DNA, the CDR3 is TGCAGCGTTGAGGGGGACAGCCTTTACGGGCAGTACTTC. Translation: CSVEGDSLYGQYF.

This clonotype was seen a handful of times. J is TRBJ1-6 and V is TRBV5-8; D is uncertain. CDR1 SGHTS and CDR2 YDEGEE come from the germline V gene. This CDR3 region has 14 residues. Trimming shortened V by 3 bases and J by 9 bases, and 13 bases separated the two germline ends. CDR3 in amino acids: CASSSRQVFSPLHF. The CDR3 region has the DNA TGTGCCAGCAGCTCTCGGCAGGTGTTTTCACCCCTCCACTTT.

This clonotype came up many times. The V call is TRBV5-1, the J call TRBJ1-1, with unresolved D. The CDR3 loop spans 15 amino acids. The germline V gene has CDR1 SGHRS and CDR2 YFSETQ. Trimming took off 3 bases at V and 1 base at J, with 13 bases between the two ends. The CDR3 sequence is CASSSSAAGNTEAFF. The CDR3, as DNA: TGCGCCAGCAGCTCCTCCGCCGCCGGGAACACTGAAGCTTTCTTT.

There are many counts of this clonotype. V gene TRBV7-8 combines with J gene TRBJ1-4; maybe TRBD1 (5 bases). Trimming stripped 3 bases from V and 6 bases from J, with 11 bases between. This CDR3 region has 14 residues. Germline CDR1 reads SGHVS; CDR2 reads FQNEAQ. As DNA, the CDR3 is TGTGCCAGCAGCTTGGGGACGGAATATGAAAAACTGTTTTTT. Amino acids: CASSLGTEYEKLFF.

This chain links TRBV6-5 with TRBJ1-1; 8 bases fit TRBD1. From germline, CDR1 is MNHEY and CDR2 SVGAGI. V was clipped by 0 bases and J by 11 bases; unmatched bases: 5. This CDR3 contains 13 residues. The CDR3 is CASSYSGDRSAFF. The CDR3 nucleotides are TGTGCCAGCAGTTACTCGGGGGACAGGTCGGCTTTCTTT.

J is TRBJ1-2 and V is TRBV12-3 or TRBV12-4, with TRBD1 matching over 11 bases. V dropped 4 bases and J dropped 4; count of bases not matched to a gene: 5. The CDR3 loop spans 15 amino acids. The CDR3 bases are TGTGCCAGCAGTTACTCGGACAGGGGGCTCTATGGCTACACCTTC. Translation: CASSYSDRGLYGYTF.